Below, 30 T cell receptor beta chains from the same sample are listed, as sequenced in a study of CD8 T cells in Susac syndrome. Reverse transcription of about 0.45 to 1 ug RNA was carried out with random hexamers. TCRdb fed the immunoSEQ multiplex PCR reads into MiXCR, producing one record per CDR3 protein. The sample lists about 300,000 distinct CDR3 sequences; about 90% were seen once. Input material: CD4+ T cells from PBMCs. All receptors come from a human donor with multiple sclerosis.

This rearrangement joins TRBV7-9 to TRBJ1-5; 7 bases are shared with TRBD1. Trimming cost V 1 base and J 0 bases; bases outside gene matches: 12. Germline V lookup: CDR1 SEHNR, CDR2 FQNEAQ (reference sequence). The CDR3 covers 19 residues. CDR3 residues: CASSLGSSGGFYSNQPQHF. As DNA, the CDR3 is TGTGCCAGCAGCTTAGGATCGTCAGGGGGATTCTATAGCAATCAGCCCCAGCATTTT.

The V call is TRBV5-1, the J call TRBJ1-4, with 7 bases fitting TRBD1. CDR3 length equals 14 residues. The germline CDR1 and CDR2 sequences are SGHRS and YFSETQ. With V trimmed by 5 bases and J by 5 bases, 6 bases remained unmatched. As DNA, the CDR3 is TGCGCCAGCAGGTCGGGACAGCAAAATGAAAAACTGTTTTTT. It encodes CASRSGQQNEKLFF. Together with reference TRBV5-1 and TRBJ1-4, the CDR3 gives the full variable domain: KAGVTQTPRYLIKTRGQQVTLSCSPISGHRSVSWYQQTPGQGLQFLFEYFSETQRNKGNFPGRFSGRQFSNSRSEMNVSTLELGDSALYLCASRSGQQNEKLFFGSGTQLSVL.

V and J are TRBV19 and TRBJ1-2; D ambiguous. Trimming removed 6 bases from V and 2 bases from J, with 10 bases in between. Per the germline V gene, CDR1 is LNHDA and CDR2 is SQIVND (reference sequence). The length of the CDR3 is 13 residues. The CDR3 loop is CASSRTENYGYTF. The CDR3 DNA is TGTGCCAGTAGCCGGACTGAGAACTATGGCTACACCTTC. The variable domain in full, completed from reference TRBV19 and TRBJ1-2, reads DGGITQSPKYLFRKEGQNVTLSCEQNLNHDAMYWYRQDPGQGLRLIYYSQIVNDFQKGDIAEGYSVSREKKESFPLTVTSAQKNPTAFYLCASSRTENYGYTFGSGTRLTVV.

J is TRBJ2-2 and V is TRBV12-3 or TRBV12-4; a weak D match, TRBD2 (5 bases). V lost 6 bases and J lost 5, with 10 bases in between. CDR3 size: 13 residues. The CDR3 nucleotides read TGTGCCAGCAGGACCCGGAGGACCGGGGAGCTGTTTTTT. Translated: CASRTRRTGELFF.

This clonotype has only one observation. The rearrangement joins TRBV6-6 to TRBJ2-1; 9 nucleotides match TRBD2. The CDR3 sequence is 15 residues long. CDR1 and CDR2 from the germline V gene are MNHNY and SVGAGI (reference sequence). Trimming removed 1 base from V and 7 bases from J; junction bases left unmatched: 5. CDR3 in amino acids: CASSYFRGGANEQFF. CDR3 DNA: TGTGCCAGCAGTTACTTCCGCGGGGGGGCAAATGAGCAGTTCTTC.

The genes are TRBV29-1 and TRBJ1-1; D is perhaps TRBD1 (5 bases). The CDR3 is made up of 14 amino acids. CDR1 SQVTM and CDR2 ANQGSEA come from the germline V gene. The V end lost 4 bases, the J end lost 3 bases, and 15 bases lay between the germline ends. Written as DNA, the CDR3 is TGCAGCGTTGCTCTTAGGTTCAGGGACACTGAAGCTTTCTTT. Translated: CSVALRFRDTEAFF.

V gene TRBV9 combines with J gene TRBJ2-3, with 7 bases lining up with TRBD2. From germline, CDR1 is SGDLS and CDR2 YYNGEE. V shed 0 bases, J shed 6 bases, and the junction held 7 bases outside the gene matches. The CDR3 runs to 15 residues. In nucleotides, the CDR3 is TGTGCCAGCAGCGTAGTGGCTAGCGGCATTGATACGCAGTATTTT. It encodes CASSVVASGIDTQYF.

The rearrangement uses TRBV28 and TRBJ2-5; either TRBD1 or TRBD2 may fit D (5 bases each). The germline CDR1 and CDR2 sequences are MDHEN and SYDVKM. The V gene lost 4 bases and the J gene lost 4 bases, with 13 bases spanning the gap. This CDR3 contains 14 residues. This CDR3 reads CASSSPAGRETQYF. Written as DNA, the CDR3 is TGTGCCAGCAGTTCCCCCGCAGGGAGAGAGACCCAGTACTTC.

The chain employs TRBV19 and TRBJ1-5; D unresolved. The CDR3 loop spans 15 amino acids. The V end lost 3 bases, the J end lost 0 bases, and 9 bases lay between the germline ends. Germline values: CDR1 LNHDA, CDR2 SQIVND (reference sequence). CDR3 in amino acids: CASSINQYSNQPQHF. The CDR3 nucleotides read TGTGCCAGTAGTATTAACCAGTATAGCAATCAGCCCCAGCATTTT.

CDR3 residues: CASSLTRWDEKLFF. As DNA, the CDR3 is TGCGCCAGCAGCTTGACGCGGTGGGATGAAAAACTGTTTTTT. V is TRBV5-1 and J is TRBJ1-4; D not resolved. Germline loops: CDR1 SGHRS, CDR2 YFSETQ. The CDR3 consists of 14 residues. The V gene lost 1 base and the J gene lost 6 bases, with 10 bases spanning the gap. The full variable domain, rest sourced from reference TRBV5-1 and TRBJ1-4, is KAGVTQTPRYLIKTRGQQVTLSCSPISGHRSVSWYQQTPGQGLQFLFEYFSETQRNKGNFPGRFSGRQFSNSRSEMNVSTLELGDSALYLCASSLTRWDEKLFFGSGTQLSVL.

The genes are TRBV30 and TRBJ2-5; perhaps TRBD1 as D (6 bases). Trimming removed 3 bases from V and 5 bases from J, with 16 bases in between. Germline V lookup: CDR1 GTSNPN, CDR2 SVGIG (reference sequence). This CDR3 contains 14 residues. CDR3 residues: CAWSRTGQLETQYF. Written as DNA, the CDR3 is TGTGCCTGGAGCCGTACCGGACAGTTGGAGACCCAGTACTTC. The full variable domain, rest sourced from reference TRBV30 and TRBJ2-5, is SQTIHQWPATLVQPVGSPLSLECTVEGTSNPNLYWYRQAAGRGLQLLFYSVGIGQISSEVPQNLSASRPQDRQFILSSKKLLLSDSGFYLCAWSRTGQLETQYFGPGTRLLVL.

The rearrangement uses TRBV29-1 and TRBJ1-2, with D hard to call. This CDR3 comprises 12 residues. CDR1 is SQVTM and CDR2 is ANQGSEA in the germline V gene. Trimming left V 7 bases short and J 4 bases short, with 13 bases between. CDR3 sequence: CSALRTGYGYTF. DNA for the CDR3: TGCAGCGCCCTGAGAACGGGCTATGGCTACACCTTC.

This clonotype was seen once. The CDR3 DNA is TGTGCCAGCAGTTTAATCCGGGCCTCTGAAGCTTTCTTT. The encoded protein is CASSLIRASEAFF. The rearrangement links TRBV27 to TRBJ1-1; no clear D. Germline V lookup: CDR1 MNHEY, CDR2 SMNVEV (reference sequence). V lost 2 bases and J 6 bases, leaving 10 bases between the germline ends. The CDR3 covers 13 residues.

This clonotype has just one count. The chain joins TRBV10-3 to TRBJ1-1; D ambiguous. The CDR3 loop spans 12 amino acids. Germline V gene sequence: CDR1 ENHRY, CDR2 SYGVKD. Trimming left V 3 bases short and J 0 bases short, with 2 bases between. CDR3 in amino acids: CAISELNTEAFF. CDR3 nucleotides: TGTGCCATCAGTGAATTGAACACTGAAGCTTTCTTT.

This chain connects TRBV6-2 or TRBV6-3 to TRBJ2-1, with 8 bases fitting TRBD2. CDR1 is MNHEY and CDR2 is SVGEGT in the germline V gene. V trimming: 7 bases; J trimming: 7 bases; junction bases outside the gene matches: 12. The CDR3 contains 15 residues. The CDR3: CASKSGASGRNEQFF. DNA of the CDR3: TGTGCCAGCAAGAGCGGGGCTAGCGGGCGGAATGAGCAGTTCTTC.

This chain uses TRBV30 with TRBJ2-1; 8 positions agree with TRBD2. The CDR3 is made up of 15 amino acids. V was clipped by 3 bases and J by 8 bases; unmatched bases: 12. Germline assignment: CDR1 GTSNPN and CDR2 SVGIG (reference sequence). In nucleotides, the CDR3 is TGTGCCTGGAGCGTACCAAACGGACTAGCTGATGAGCAGTTCTTC. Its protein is CAWSVPNGLADEQFF.

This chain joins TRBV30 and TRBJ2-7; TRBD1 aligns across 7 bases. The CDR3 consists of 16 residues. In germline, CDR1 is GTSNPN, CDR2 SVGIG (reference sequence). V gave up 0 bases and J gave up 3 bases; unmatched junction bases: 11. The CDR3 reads CAWSVRGGKIIYEQYF. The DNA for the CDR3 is TGTGCCTGGAGTGTACGAGGGGGCAAAATAATCTACGAGCAGTACTTC.

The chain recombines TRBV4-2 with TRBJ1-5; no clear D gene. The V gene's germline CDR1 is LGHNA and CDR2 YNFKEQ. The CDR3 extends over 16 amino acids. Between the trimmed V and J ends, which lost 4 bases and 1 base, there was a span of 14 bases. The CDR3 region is CASSLKRQRSNQPQHF. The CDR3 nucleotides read TGTGCCAGCAGCCTGAAGAGGCAGAGAAGCAATCAGCCCCAGCATTTT.

Here the CDR3 reads CASSWVLEGETQYF. The CDR3, as DNA: TGCGCCAGCAGCTGGGTTCTGGAGGGAGAGACCCAGTACTTC. This sequence joins TRBV5-1 and TRBJ2-5; D might be TRBD2 (6 bases). Germline CDR1 SGHRS, CDR2 YFSETQ. Trimming stripped 3 bases from V and 4 bases from J, with 13 bases between. The CDR3 loop spans 14 amino acids.

The CDR3 here is CASSSGLAVQGTDTQYF. DNA for the CDR3: TGTGCCAGCAGTTCCGGACTAGCGGTGCAGGGCACAGATACGCAGTATTTT. The chain couples TRBV6-5 to TRBJ2-3, with 10 bases matching TRBD2. CDR1 is MNHEY, CDR2 SVGAGI, per germline. This CDR3 has 17 amino acids. V lost 4 bases and J lost 1; bases outside the gene matches: 8.

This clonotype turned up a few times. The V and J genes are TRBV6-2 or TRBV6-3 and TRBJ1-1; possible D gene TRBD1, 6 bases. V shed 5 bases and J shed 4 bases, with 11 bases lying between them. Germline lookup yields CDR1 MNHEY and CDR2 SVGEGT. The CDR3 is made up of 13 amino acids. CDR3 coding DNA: TGTGCCAGCAGTCAGGGGAGGATCACTGAAGCTTTCTTT. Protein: CASSQGRITEAFF.

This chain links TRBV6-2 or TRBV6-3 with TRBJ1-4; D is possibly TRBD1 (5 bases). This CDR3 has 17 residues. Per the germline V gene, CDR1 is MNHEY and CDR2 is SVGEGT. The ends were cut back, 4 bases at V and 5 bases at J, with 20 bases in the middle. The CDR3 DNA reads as TGTGCCAGCAGTTCCCGATCCGGGACCGTCAAGAATGAAAAACTGTTTTTT. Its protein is CASSSRSGTVKNEKLFF.

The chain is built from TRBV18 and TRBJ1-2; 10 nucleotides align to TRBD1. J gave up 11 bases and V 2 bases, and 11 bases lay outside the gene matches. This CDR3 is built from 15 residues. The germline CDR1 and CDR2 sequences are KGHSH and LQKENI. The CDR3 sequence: CASSPGPGQGTPYTF. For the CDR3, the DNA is TGTGCCAGCTCACCAGGCCCGGGACAGGGGACTCCTTACACCTTC.

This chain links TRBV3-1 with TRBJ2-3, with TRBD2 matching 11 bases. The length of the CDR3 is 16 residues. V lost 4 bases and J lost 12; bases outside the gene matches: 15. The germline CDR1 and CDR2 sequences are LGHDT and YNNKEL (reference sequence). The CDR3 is CASSPGFLAGGEIQYF. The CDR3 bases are TGTGCCAGCAGCCCGGGGTTTCTAGCGGGGGGCGAGATCCAGTATTTT.

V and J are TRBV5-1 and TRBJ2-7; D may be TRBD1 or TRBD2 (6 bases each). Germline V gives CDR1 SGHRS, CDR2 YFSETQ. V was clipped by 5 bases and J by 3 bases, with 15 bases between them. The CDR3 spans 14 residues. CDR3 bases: TGCGCCAGCAGTTCGGGGGCGGGAATCTACGAGCAGTACTTC. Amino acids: CASSSGAGIYEQYF.

CDR3 in amino acids: CASSLFGGPNTEAFF. The CDR3 coding sequence is TGTGCCAGCAGCTTATTTGGGGGACCGAACACTGAAGCTTTCTTT. The chain carries TRBV7-9 and TRBJ1-1, with D maybe TRBD1 (5 bases). Germline lookup yields CDR1 SEHNR and CDR2 FQNEAQ (reference sequence). V dropped 2 bases and J dropped 1 base, with 11 bases sitting between them. The CDR3 extends over 15 amino acids.

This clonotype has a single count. The CDR3 coding sequence is TGCAGTGCTAGAGATCCCGCGGGAGGGCCGCCCGAGCAGTACTTC. This codes for CSARDPAGGPPEQYF. The chain links TRBV20-1 to TRBJ2-7; 9 bases fit TRBD2. This CDR3 region has 15 residues. The V segment lost 0 bases and the J segment 6 bases; nucleotides outside the gene matches: 9. CDR1 DFQATT and CDR2 SNEGSKA come from the germline V gene (reference sequence).

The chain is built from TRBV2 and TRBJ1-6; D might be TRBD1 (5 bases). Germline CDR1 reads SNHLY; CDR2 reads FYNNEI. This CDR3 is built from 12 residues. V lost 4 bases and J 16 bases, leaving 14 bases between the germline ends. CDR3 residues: CASSVGGRLLHF. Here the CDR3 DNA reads TGTGCCAGCAGTGTGGGGGGACGACTACTCCACTTT.

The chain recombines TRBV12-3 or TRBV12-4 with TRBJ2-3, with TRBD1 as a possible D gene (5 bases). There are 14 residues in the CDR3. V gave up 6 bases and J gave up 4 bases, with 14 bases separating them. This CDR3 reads CASSRPPRADTQYF. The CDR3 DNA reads TGTGCCAGCAGCCGACCGCCCAGGGCAGATACGCAGTATTTT.

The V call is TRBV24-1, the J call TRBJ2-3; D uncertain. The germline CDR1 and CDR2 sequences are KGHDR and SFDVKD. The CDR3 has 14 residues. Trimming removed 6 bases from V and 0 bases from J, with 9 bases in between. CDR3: CATSIDTSTDTQYF. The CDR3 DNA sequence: TGTGCCACCAGTATAGATACTAGCACAGATACGCAGTATTTT.